A single sample gave rise to the 12 T cell receptor beta chains below, sequenced in a study of metastatic and nonmetastatic thyroid tumors. TCRdb re-clonotyped the PCR reads via MiXCR. The sample includes several thousand clones, approximately 18% of them seen just once. There were no patients who had received any treatment before thyroid surgery. Sequences were obtained from adjacent normal tissue. All receptors come from a male donor with papillary thyroid cancer or a benign thyroid nodule (not recorded which). Some clones in this sample may be carry-over from other donors' samples.

The chain couples TRBV11-2 to TRBJ2-1, with D uncertain. Germline V gene sequence: CDR1 SGHAT, CDR2 FQNNGV. This CDR3 is 16 amino acids long. Trimming removed 4 bases from V and 1 base from J, with 14 bases in between. The CDR3 region has the DNA TGTGCCAGCAGCTCCCGGCACTTGGGTTCCTACAATGAGCAGTTCTTC. Its translation is CASSSRHLGSYNEQFF.

This clone is deemed medium-sized. This rearrangement joins TRBV10-3 to TRBJ1-5; possibly TRBD1 for D (5 bases). This CDR3 region has 14 residues. Germline V gives CDR1 ENHRY, CDR2 SYGVKD. Between the trimmed V and J ends, which lost 10 bases and 7 bases, there was a span of 20 bases. This CDR3 is CASLGEGARQPQHF. In nucleotides, the CDR3 is TGTGCCAGCCTGGGGGAAGGGGCCCGACAGCCCCAGCATTTT.

This clone was seen just once. One junction end does not reproduce the germline sequence, and a read error may be involved. The chain combines TRBV2 with TRBJ2-7; 9 bases match TRBD1. This CDR3 spans 16 amino acids. CDR1 SNHLY and CDR2 FYNNEI come from the germline V gene. CDR3 protein: CASNDGDRAGAGELYF. The CDR3 DNA reads as TGTGCCAGCAACGACGGGGACAGGGCCGGGGCCGGGGAGCTGTACTTC.

This clone was seen a handful of times. The junction departs from the called germline gene at one end, perhaps through a read error. The gene calls are TRBV7-7 and TRBJ2-2, with TRBD1 identical over 7 bases. Germline V lookup: CDR1 SSHAT, CDR2 FNYEAQ (reference sequence). The CDR3 loop spans 14 amino acids. CDR3 nucleotides: TGTGCTAGCAGCCAGAACAGGGGCTCCGGGGAGCTGTTTTTT. This gives the protein CASSQNRGSGELFF.

V usage is TRBV2 and J usage is TRBJ2-1, with D perhaps given as TRBD1 or TRBD2 (5 bases each). Per the germline V gene, CDR1 is SNHLY and CDR2 is FYNNEI. The V and J ends lost 5 bases and 7 bases respectively, with 12 bases between them. This CDR3 has 13 amino acids. Written as DNA, the CDR3 is TGTGCCAGCAGTAGACGGGGCGGTAATGAGCAGTTCTTC. As protein: CASSRRGGNEQFF. The entire variable domain, with the rest obtained from reference TRBV2 and TRBJ2-1, is as follows: EPEVTQTPSHQVTQMGQEVILRCVPISNHLYFYWYRQILGQKVEFLVSFYNNEISEKSEIFDDQFSVERPDGSNFTLKIRSTKLEDSAMYFCASSRRGGNEQFFGPGTRLTVL.

This clone is medium-sized (0.01 to 0.1%) in the sample. This rearrangement joins TRBV29-1 to TRBJ2-2; D may be TRBD1 (6 bases). V was trimmed by 2 bases and J by 5 bases, leaving 15 bases between them. This CDR3 contains 15 residues. The germline CDR1 and CDR2 sequences are SQVTM and ANQGSEA. CDR3 amino acids: CSVESGQGLTGELFF. In DNA form, the CDR3 reads TGCAGCGTTGAATCTGGTCAGGGGTTGACCGGGGAGCTGTTTTTT.

Remarks on this clone: Other DNA variants within this sample encode the same CDR3. The rearrangement links TRBV7-8 to TRBJ1-1, with TRBD1 as a possible D gene (6 bases). The CDR3 sequence is 14 residues long. The V end was cut by 5 bases, the J end by 2 bases, with 12 bases between. CDR1 is SGHVS and CDR2 is FQNEAQ in the germline V gene. This CDR3 is CASSQAGGNTEAFF. Here the CDR3 DNA reads TGTGCCAGCAGCCAGGCCGGGGGCAACACTGAAGCTTTCTTT.

By proportion, this clone is medium-sized. One end of the junction fails to match germline, which may point to a read error. For the CDR3, the DNA is TGTGCCAACAGCCAAGAATACCCAATTGGTCGCTACACCTTC. This codes for CANSQEYPIGRYTF. The chain is built from TRBV14 and TRBJ1-2; D uncertain. The germline gives CDR1 SGHDN, CDR2 FVKESK. CDR3 size: 14 residues.

In its sample, this clone ranks as medium-sized. V gene TRBV20-1 combines with J gene TRBJ1-1; D perhaps matches TRBD1 (5 bases). V was clipped by 2 bases and J by 3 bases, with 13 bases between them. Germline CDR1 is DFQATT and CDR2 is SNEGSKA (reference sequence). CDR3 size: 14 residues. CDR3 amino acids: CSARPGTRDTEAFF. DNA of the CDR3: TGCAGTGCTAGACCCGGGACCAGGGACACTGAAGCTTTCTTT.

Notes on this clone: Relative to the germline gene, one junction end is altered; a read error may explain this. This chain joins TRBV9 and TRBJ1-2, with D possibly TRBD1 on 6 matching bases. This CDR3 region has 14 residues. The V gene's germline CDR1 is SGDLS and CDR2 YYNGEE. The CDR3 sequence is CVSSLRTESYGYTF. Written as DNA, the CDR3 is TGTGTCAGCAGCTTACGGACAGAAAGCTATGGCTACACCTTC.

This clone has more than one count but fewer than ten. The junction differs from germline at one of its ends, possibly a read error. The chain uses TRBV7-3 and TRBJ2-1; 7 bases fit TRBD2. There are 13 residues in the CDR3. CDR1 is SGHTA and CDR2 is FQGTGA in the germline V gene. CDR3 coding DNA: TGTGCCAGCAGCCTAACTAGCGACAATGAGCAGTTCTTC. It specifies CASSLTSDNEQFF.

This clone was counted a few times. The V gene is TRBV20-1, the J gene TRBJ2-1; D not resolved. CDR3 length: 14 residues. Germline CDR1 DFQATT, CDR2 SNEGSKA (reference sequence). Trimming took off 4 bases at V and 0 bases at J, with 10 bases between the two ends. CDR3 coding DNA: TGCAGTGCTAAACCCGACGGCTCCTACAATGAGCAGTTCTTC. Protein product: CSAKPDGSYNEQFF.